The clone carrying this T cell receptor beta chain appeared a few times. Its cognate antigen is unknown. Trimming took 2 bases from V and 2 from J, leaving 16 bases between them. CDR3 length equals 16 residues. CDR1 and CDR2 (germline): SGHTA, FQGNSA. TCRdb reprocessed the RT-PCR reads via MiXCR and lists one record per CDR3 protein. Altogether around 18,000 distinct CDR3 sequences are present, roughly 85% being singletons, with the ten largest covering around 2%. The record originates from a study of yellow fever vaccine responses in identical twins. The study's findings and limits: Vaccine-induced T cell responses in twins were reportedly observed to appear partly convergent, partly personalized.

The rearrangement links TRBV7-2 to TRBJ2-7; D ambiguous. This TCR was recovered from a woman aged 18-29 years who received the yellow fever vaccine. The sample in question was T cells from blood (PBMCs), unsorted or a sorted subset (not recorded which), obtained before or after yellow fever vaccination (not recorded which). The CDR3 loop reads CASSLTDRFSTYEQYF. CDR3 bases: TGTGCCAGCAGCTTAACGGACCGATTCAGTACCTACGAGCAGTACTTC.